The 20 T cell receptor beta chains below come from one sample, sequenced in a study of cytomegalovirus exposure and HLA in healthy donors. PCR employed 60 Vbeta and 13 Jbeta primers. The table came from immunoSEQ multiplex PCR; TCRdb's copy has only in-frame clones and leaves some out. The sample includes 150,000 to 200,000 clones, around 74% of them seen just once. Sequencing was done on a sample of PBMCs. The origin of the receptors is a female donor in good health and CMV-seronegative.

The chain uses TRBV30 and TRBJ2-2; the match to TRBD1 covers 9 bases. The germline CDR1 and CDR2 sequences are GTSNPN and SVGIG (reference sequence). This CDR3 has 15 amino acids. V trimming: 5 bases; J trimming: 5 bases; junction bases outside the gene matches: 9. CDR3 protein: CAWDPTGGETGELFF. CDR3 sequence (DNA): TGTGCCTGGGACCCGACAGGGGGTGAGACCGGGGAGCTGTTTTTT.

V is TRBV7-9 and J is TRBJ1-1; no reliable D call. The V and J ends lost 5 bases and 1 base respectively, with 8 bases between them. From germline, CDR1 is SEHNR and CDR2 FQNEAQ (reference sequence). CDR3 length: 13 amino acids. In nucleotides, the CDR3 is TGTGCCAGCAGCCCCCTAGGGAACACTGAAGCTTTCTTT. Amino acid sequence: CASSPLGNTEAFF.

This clone was detected only a few times. This CDR3 reads CASRTDLNTEAFF. The DNA for the CDR3 is TGTGCCAGCAGAACAGATTTGAACACTGAAGCTTTCTTT. The V and J genes are TRBV2 and TRBJ1-1; D gene unclear. The CDR3 loop spans 13 amino acids. Germline CDR1 reads SNHLY; CDR2 reads FYNNEI. V was trimmed by 6 bases and J by 0 bases, leaving 8 bases between them.

This chain joins TRBV30 and TRBJ2-7; 7 positions agree with TRBD1. V lost 3 bases, J lost 5 bases, and 10 bases stayed unmatched. From germline, CDR1 is GTSNPN and CDR2 SVGIG (reference sequence). The CDR3 length is 14 residues. As DNA, the CDR3 is TGTGCCTGGAGGACCGACAGGGAATCGGACGAGCAGTACTTC. It specifies CAWRTDRESDEQYF.

The CDR3 bases are TGTGCCAGCAGCACCGGACAGGGGGCTGACTATGGCTACACCTTC. It translates to CASSTGQGADYGYTF. This chain connects TRBV5-4 to TRBJ1-2, with 11 bases fitting TRBD1. Germline CDR1 SGHNT, CDR2 YYREEE (reference sequence). This CDR3 contains 15 residues. V shed 4 bases and J 3 bases; nucleotides not matched to a gene: 5.

This clone appeared a single time. This rearrangement joins TRBV5-4 to TRBJ2-2; maybe TRBD1 (5 bases). CDR3 length equals 16 residues. Germline values: CDR1 SGHNT, CDR2 YYREEE (reference sequence). V gave up 3 bases and J gave up 7 bases, with 19 bases separating them. The CDR3 sequence: CASSSGHYLRSGELFF. As DNA, the CDR3 is TGTGCCAGCAGCTCAGGACATTACCTACGGAGCGGGGAGCTGTTTTTT.

This clone appeared a few times. The chain is built from TRBV25-1 and TRBJ2-7, with 12 bases that match TRBD1. The CDR3 length is 17 residues. V dropped 0 bases and J dropped 5; count of bases not matched to a gene: 8. In germline, CDR1 is MGHDK, CDR2 SYGVNS. CDR3 in amino acids: CASSEYGGTGGRNEQYF. For the CDR3, the DNA is TGTGCCAGCAGTGAATATGGCGGGACAGGGGGCAGGAACGAGCAGTACTTC.

CDR3 coding DNA: TGTGCCAGCAGTGTTCTCACAGGGTCGGCTAATGAAAAACTGTTTTTT. As protein: CASSVLTGSANEKLFF. The V call is TRBV6-1, the J call TRBJ1-4; D possibly corresponds to TRBD1 (6 bases). The V end was cut by 4 bases, the J end by 3 bases, with 15 bases between. The CDR3 consists of 16 residues. Germline lookup yields CDR1 MNHNS and CDR2 SASEGT.

This chain links TRBV7-2 with TRBJ1-6, with D perhaps matching TRBD1 (6 bases). The CDR3 is 16 residues long. V was clipped by 5 bases and J by 8 bases, with 19 bases between them. Germline V gene data show CDR1 as SGHTA and CDR2 as FQGNSA. Written as DNA, the CDR3 is TGTGCCAGCAGCACCCTCCCCGGGACATTGGATTCACCCCTCCACTTT. This gives the protein CASSTLPGTLDSPLHF.

This chain joins TRBV7-7 and TRBJ2-7, with D maybe TRBD2 (5 bases). The CDR3 has 16 residues. Trimming removed 1 base from V and 0 bases from J, with 13 bases in between. The germline V gene has CDR1 SSHAT and CDR2 FNYEAQ (reference sequence). Here the CDR3 DNA reads TGTGCCAGCAGCTTAGTACCCAGCGCGGGCTCCTACGAGCAGTACTTC. It yields the protein CASSLVPSAGSYEQYF.

This rearrangement joins TRBV6-6 to TRBJ1-1; D gene ambiguous. Per the germline V gene, CDR1 is MNHNY and CDR2 is SVGAGI (reference sequence). The V end lost 8 bases, the J end lost 2 bases, and 18 bases lay between the germline ends. The CDR3 is 15 residues long. The CDR3 spells CASGQKGGFNTEAFF. Written as DNA, the CDR3 is TGTGCCAGCGGTCAAAAGGGAGGGTTTAACACTGAAGCTTTCTTT.

The V gene is TRBV6-1, the J gene TRBJ2-5; 12 positions agree with TRBD2. The germline gives CDR1 MNHNS, CDR2 SASEGT. This CDR3 contains 15 residues. Trimming took 5 bases from V and 5 from J; bases not matched to a gene: 6. CDR3 sequence (DNA): TGTGCCAGCAGTTTACTAGCGGGGGGTGGGGAGACCCAGTACTTC. Translating gives CASSLLAGGGETQYF.

The chain employs TRBV30 and TRBJ1-1; no firm D call. The germline V gene encodes CDR1 GTSNPN and CDR2 SVGIG (reference sequence). Trimming left V 2 bases short and J 5 bases short, with 6 bases between. CDR3 size: 11 residues. The CDR3 loop reads CAWSLRTEAFF. Written as DNA, the CDR3 is TGTGCCTGGAGTCTGAGAACTGAAGCTTTCTTT. The full variable domain, in which reference TRBV30 and TRBJ1-1 provide the parts outside the CDR3, is SQTIHQWPATLVQPVGSPLSLECTVEGTSNPNLYWYRQAAGRGLQLLFYSVGIGQISSEVPQNLSASRPQDRQFILSSKKLLLSDSGFYLCAWSLRTEAFFGQGTRLTVV.

The J gene is TRBJ1-6, the V gene TRBV9, with D perhaps TRBD1 (6 bases). Germline CDR1 reads SGDLS; CDR2 reads YYNGEE. The CDR3 runs to 16 residues. V lost 0 bases and J 7 bases, leaving 14 bases between the germline ends. The CDR3, as DNA: TGTGCCAGCAGCGTAGGCGATGGGAGGGGGAATTCACCCCTCCACTTT. The encoded protein is CASSVGDGRGNSPLHF. Full variable domain (missing parts from reference TRBV9 and TRBJ1-6): DSGVTQTPKHLITATGQRVTLRCSPRSGDLSVYWYQQSLDQGLQFLIQYYNGEERAKGNILERFSAQQFPDLHSELNLSSLELGDSALYFCASSVGDGRGNSPLHFGNGTRLTVT.

In this sample, this clone turned up once. This chain joins TRBV7-9 and TRBJ2-7; D not resolved. V was cut by 4 bases and J by 5 bases, with 18 bases left in between. The CDR3 covers 15 residues. Germline V gene data show CDR1 as SEHNR and CDR2 as FQNEAQ (reference sequence). CDR3 region: CASSSHRTTGDEQYF. In nucleotides, the CDR3 is TGTGCCAGCAGCTCGCACCGCACGACTGGAGACGAGCAGTACTTC.

The V gene is TRBV6-5, the J gene TRBJ1-1, with D tentatively TRBD1 (6 bases). CDR1 and CDR2 (germline): MNHEY, SVGAGI. The ends were cut back, 0 bases at V and 9 bases at J, with 14 bases in the middle. The CDR3 is made up of 14 amino acids. CDR3 amino acids: CASSYSRTAQKAFF. The CDR3 DNA reads TGTGCCAGCAGTTACTCGAGGACAGCCCAGAAAGCTTTCTTT.

This clone appeared a few times. The gene calls are TRBV6-1 and TRBJ2-2; D unresolved. CDR3 size: 13 residues. CDR1 MNHNS and CDR2 SASEGT come from the germline V gene. The V end lost 3 bases, the J end lost 6 bases, and 8 bases lay between the germline ends. This CDR3 reads CASSDGLSGELFF. The CDR3, as DNA: TGTGCCAGCAGTGACGGGTTGTCCGGGGAGCTGTTTTTT.

CDR3 nucleotides: TGCAGTGCTAAACTAGCCGGGGAGCTGTTTTTT. Amino acid sequence: CSAKLAGELFF. V gene TRBV20-1 combines with J gene TRBJ2-2; the D gene is possibly TRBD2 (5 bases). From germline, CDR1 is DFQATT and CDR2 SNEGSKA (reference sequence). Trimming removed 4 bases at V and 6 bases at J, with 6 bases between. This CDR3 spans 11 amino acids.

In its sample, this clone was seen once. CDR3 loop: CASSSGQGYEQYF. The CDR3 DNA sequence: TGTGCCAGCTCGTCGGGACAGGGTTACGAGCAGTACTTC. The V and J genes are TRBV18 and TRBJ2-7; 9 bases match TRBD1. This CDR3 comprises 13 residues. V shed 6 bases and J 4 bases; nucleotides not matched to a gene: 4. Germline lookup yields CDR1 KGHSH and CDR2 LQKENI.

This clone occurred once. The V call is TRBV6-5, the J call TRBJ1-3; D uncertain. Germline lookup yields CDR1 MNHEY and CDR2 SVGAGI. The CDR3 has 14 residues. V lost 6 bases and J lost 0, with 9 bases in between. CDR3 sequence (DNA): TGTGCCAGCAGCCCACAGCTCTCTGGAAACACCATATATTTT. Its translation: CASSPQLSGNTIYF.